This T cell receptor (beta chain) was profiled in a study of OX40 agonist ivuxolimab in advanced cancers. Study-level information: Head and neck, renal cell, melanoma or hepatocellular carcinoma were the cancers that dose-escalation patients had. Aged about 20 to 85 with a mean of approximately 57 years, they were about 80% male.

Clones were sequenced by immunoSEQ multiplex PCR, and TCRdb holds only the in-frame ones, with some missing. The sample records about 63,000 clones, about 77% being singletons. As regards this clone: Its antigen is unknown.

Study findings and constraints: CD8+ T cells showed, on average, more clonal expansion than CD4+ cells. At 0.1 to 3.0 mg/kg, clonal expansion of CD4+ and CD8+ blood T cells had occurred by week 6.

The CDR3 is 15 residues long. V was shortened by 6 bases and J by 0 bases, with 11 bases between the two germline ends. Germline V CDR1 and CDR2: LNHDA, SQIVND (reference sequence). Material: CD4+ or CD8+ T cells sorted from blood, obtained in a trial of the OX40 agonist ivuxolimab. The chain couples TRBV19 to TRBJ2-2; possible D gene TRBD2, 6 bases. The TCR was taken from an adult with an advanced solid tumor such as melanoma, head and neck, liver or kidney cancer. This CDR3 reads CASRPTGANTGELFF. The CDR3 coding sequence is TGTGCCAGTAGACCGACGGGGGCGAACACCGGGGAGCTGTTTTTT.